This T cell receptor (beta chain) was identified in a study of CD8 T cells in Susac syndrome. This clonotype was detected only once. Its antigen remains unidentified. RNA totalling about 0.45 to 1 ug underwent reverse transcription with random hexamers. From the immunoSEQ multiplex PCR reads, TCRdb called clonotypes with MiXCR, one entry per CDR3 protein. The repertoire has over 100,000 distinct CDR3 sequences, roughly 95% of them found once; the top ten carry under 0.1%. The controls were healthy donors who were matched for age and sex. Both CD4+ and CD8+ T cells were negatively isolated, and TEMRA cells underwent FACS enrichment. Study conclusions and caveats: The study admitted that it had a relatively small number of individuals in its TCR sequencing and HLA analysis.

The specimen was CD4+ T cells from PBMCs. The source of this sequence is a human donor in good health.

The DNA of the CDR3 is TGTGCCAGCAGCCCGCGAGGAAACACCATATATTTT. Protein: CASSPRGNTIYF. This chain joins TRBV9 and TRBJ1-3, with no clear D. The CDR3 consists of 12 residues. CDR1 is SGDLS and CDR2 is YYNGEE in the germline V gene. Trimming cost V 4 bases and J 4 bases, with 6 bases left between them.